Below, 19 T cell receptor beta chains from the same sample are listed, as sequenced in a study of identical twins. In TCRdb, the 5' RACE reads were re-called with MiXCR into one record per CDR3 protein. The table shows 1,800,000 or so distinct CDR3 sequences, with around 33% occurring only once. The source material was cord blood. These receptors all come from a newborn girl in good health.

There are a few counts of this clonotype. The CDR3 is CASSSLPGLAGATDTQYF. The CDR3 coding sequence is TGTGCCAGCAGCTCGTTACCGGGACTAGCGGGAGCCACAGATACGCAGTATTTT. The J gene is TRBJ2-3, the V gene TRBV6-1; 14 bases are a match to TRBD2. J lost 2 bases, V lost 6 bases, and 10 bases had no gene match. Germline lookup yields CDR1 MNHNS and CDR2 SASEGT. CDR3 length: 18 amino acids.

Concerning this clonotype: The junction departs from germline at one end; a sequencing error may be responsible. The chain uses TRBV5-5 and TRBJ2-3, with 7 bases identical to TRBD2. The CDR3 covers 17 residues. The germline gives CDR1 SGHKS, CDR2 YYEKEE (reference sequence). As DNA, the CDR3 is TGTGCCAGCAGCCAGGACCCGAAGCGGGGACTCACAGATACGCCGTATTTT. This translates into CASSQDPKRGLTDTPYF.

The sample holds a few counts of this clonotype. The rearrangement links TRBV12-5 to TRBJ2-1; D gene uncertain. Germline assignment: CDR1 LGHNT and CDR2 FRNRAP. The CDR3 has 12 residues. V was cut by 3 bases and J by 7 bases, with 7 bases left in between. The CDR3 loop is CASGFRANEQFF. The DNA of the CDR3 is TGTGCTAGTGGTTTTAGGGCGAATGAGCAGTTCTTC. The full variable domain, rest sourced from reference TRBV12-5 and TRBJ2-1, is DARVTQTPRHKVTEMGQEVTMRCQPILGHNTVFWYRQTMMQGLELLAYFRNRAPLDDSGMPKDRFSAEMPDATLATLKIQPSEPRDSAVYFCASGFRANEQFFGPGTRLTVL.

This clonotype was detected only a few times. The CDR3 coding sequence is TGCAGTGCCATCGACGGGGCAGGGGCCTCGTTAATGAACACTGAAGCTTTCTTT. Translated, it gives CSAIDGAGASLMNTEAFF. The chain links TRBV20-1 to TRBJ1-1; a weak D match, TRBD1 (6 bases). Trimming cost V 6 bases and J 0 bases, with 26 bases left between them. In germline, CDR1 is DFQATT, CDR2 SNEGSKA (reference sequence). The CDR3 extends over 18 amino acids.

The chain uses TRBV7-6 and TRBJ2-7; D unresolved. CDR1 and CDR2 (germline): SGHVS, FNYEAQ. V was cut by 2 bases and J by 0 bases, with 8 bases left in between. CDR3 length: 14 amino acids. CDR3 bases: TGTGCCAGCAGCTTAAGGGAAGTCTCCTACGAGCAGTACTTC. The encoded protein is CASSLREVSYEQYF. Full variable domain (missing parts from reference TRBV7-6 and TRBJ2-7): GAGVSQSPRYKVTKRGQDVALRCDPISGHVSLYWYRQALGQGPEFLTYFNYEAQQDKSGLPNDRFSAERPEGSISTLTIQRTEQRDSAMYRCASSLREVSYEQYFGPGTRLTVT.

This clonotype was counted only a few times. The chain is built from TRBV6-5 and TRBJ1-1; 7 bases match TRBD1. The CDR3 consists of 15 residues. The V segment lost 0 bases and the J segment 5 bases; nucleotides outside the gene matches: 6. In germline, CDR1 is MNHEY, CDR2 SVGAGI. The CDR3 DNA reads TGTGCCAGCAGTTACTCCGAGACAGGGAGGACTGAAGCTTTCTTT. This encodes CASSYSETGRTEAFF.

The CDR3 nucleotides are TGTGCCAGCAGTGTCATGGGTCACTACAATGAGCAGTTCTTC. Its protein product is CASSVMGHYNEQFF. This sequence joins TRBV28 and TRBJ2-1; D ambiguous. V was clipped by 5 bases and J by 3 bases, with 11 bases between them. CDR3 length: 14 amino acids. The V gene's germline CDR1 is MDHEN and CDR2 SYDVKM.

The chain uses TRBV5-1 and TRBJ1-2; 11 bases are a match to TRBD1. J was trimmed by 3 bases and V by 4 bases; bases with no gene match: 8. Per the germline V gene, CDR1 is SGHRS and CDR2 is YFSETQ. This CDR3 is 16 amino acids long. CDR3 nucleotide sequence: TGCGCCAGCAGCCCCGGACAGGGGGCCGCTGACTATGGCTACACCTTC. This codes for CASSPGQGAADYGYTF.

This clonotype showed up just a few times. The chain has TRBV27 and TRBJ2-1; a possible D gene is TRBD1 (6 bases). The CDR3 sequence is 15 residues long. V shed 0 bases and J shed 10 bases, with 16 bases lying between them. Germline V CDR1 and CDR2: MNHEY, SMNVEV (reference sequence). In DNA, the CDR3 is TGTGCCAGCAGTTTATCGTTCCAGGGGTCAGGCGAGCAGTTCTTC. This gives the protein CASSLSFQGSGEQFF.

The chain joins TRBV6-1 to TRBJ1-1; possibly TRBD1 for D (5 bases). Germline V gene sequence: CDR1 MNHNS, CDR2 SASEGT. V was pared by 2 bases and J by 6 bases, with 13 bases between. The CDR3 has 14 residues. CDR3 coding DNA: TGTGCCAGCAGTGAACCGGGGACGGCCGCTGAAGCTTTCTTT. Translated: CASSEPGTAAEAFF.

This clonotype was observed a handful of times. V and J are TRBV20-1 and TRBJ1-4; D unresolved. Germline CDR1 is DFQATT and CDR2 is SNEGSKA (reference sequence). V gave up 2 bases and J gave up 8 bases, with 21 bases separating them. The CDR3 is 16 amino acids. CDR3 region: CSARKLGRVLLEKLFF. DNA of the CDR3: TGCAGTGCTAGAAAGCTTGGGAGGGTTTTATTGGAAAAACTGTTTTTT.

This clonotype has only a few counts. V gene TRBV29-1 combines with J gene TRBJ2-1, with D possibly being TRBD1 or TRBD2 (6 bases each). The CDR3 is made up of 13 amino acids. Trimming shortened V by 5 bases and J by 7 bases, and 15 bases separated the two germline ends. The V gene's germline CDR1 is SQVTM and CDR2 ANQGSEA. The DNA of the CDR3 is TGCAGCGTTATACGGTCGGGGGCGAATGAGCAGTTCTTC. Residues: CSVIRSGANEQFF.

This clonotype was seen ten or more times. An end of the junction does not agree with germline; a read error may underlie this. The chain has TRBV28 and TRBJ2-3; TRBD2 agrees at 7 bases. Germline loops: CDR1 MDHEN, CDR2 SYDVKM. The CDR3 is 14 amino acids. This CDR3 is CASSLGLDTDTQYF. CDR3 coding DNA: TGCGCCAGCAGCCTTGGACTAGACACAGATACGCAGTATTTT.

A few counts support this clonotype. The rearrangement uses TRBV15 and TRBJ2-7, with TRBD1 as a possible D gene (6 bases). The CDR3 runs 15 residues. Germline CDR1 LNHNV, CDR2 YYDKDF (reference sequence). The ends were cut back, 4 bases at V and 3 bases at J, with 16 bases in the middle. This CDR3 reads CATSTGAGKDYEQYF. CDR3 nucleotides: TGTGCCACCAGCACAGGGGCAGGGAAGGACTACGAGCAGTACTTC.

The chain is built from TRBV24-1 and TRBJ2-1, with a tentative D call TRBD2 (6 bases). The DNA end favors TRBJ2-7, so the J call may be wrong. The CDR3 is made up of 12 amino acids. Germline CDR1 reads KGHDR; CDR2 reads SFDVKD. The CDR3 nucleotides are TGTGCCACCAGGGGAGCGGGCAATGAGCAGTACTTC. Its protein product is CATRGAGNEQYF.

Concerning this clonotype: At one boundary the junction diverges from the germline segment, which might be a read error. The chain links TRBV6-5 to TRBJ2-3; 8 bases are shared with TRBD1. Germline CDR1 is MNHEY and CDR2 is SVGAGI. This CDR3 region has 15 residues. The CDR3 DNA follows: TGTGCCAGCAGTTTGCACAGGGGGATCACAGATACGCTGTATTTT. Residues: CASSLHRGITDTLYF.

The rearrangement uses TRBV20-1 and TRBJ2-7; the match to TRBD2 covers 8 bases. The CDR3 is 16 amino acids. V trimming: 3 bases; J trimming: 3 bases; junction bases outside the gene matches: 13. Germline V gene data show CDR1 as DFQATT and CDR2 as SNEGSKA (reference sequence). The CDR3 region is CSARVRGPGGYYEQYF. For the CDR3, the DNA is TGCAGTGCTAGGGTCCGGGGGCCGGGGGGGTACTACGAGCAGTACTTC.

The J gene is TRBJ2-1, the V gene TRBV9; no reliable D call. The CDR3 loop spans 13 amino acids. The germline V gene encodes CDR1 SGDLS and CDR2 YYNGEE. V lost 3 bases, J lost 4 bases, and 8 bases lay in between. CDR3 sequence (DNA): TGTGCCAGCAGCGCAGTGGGATACAATGAGCAGTTCTTC. The encoded protein is CASSAVGYNEQFF.

This clonotype was found a few times. The genes are TRBV20-1 and TRBJ2-3, with D possibly called TRBD1 or TRBD2 (5 bases each). Germline values: CDR1 DFQATT, CDR2 SNEGSKA (reference sequence). Trimming left V 2 bases short and J 2 bases short, with 14 bases between. There are 15 residues in the CDR3. CDR3 loop: CSARRGPRYTDTQYF. Here the CDR3 DNA reads TGCAGTGCTAGACGGGGACCACGTTACACAGATACGCAGTATTTT.